This T cell receptor beta chain is drawn from a study of cytomegalovirus exposure and HLA in healthy donors. PCR employed 60 Vbeta and 13 Jbeta primers. As processed by the authors: Per a later analysis, the number of unique TCR beta chains was roughly 83 million, of which about 10 million were shared. Measured with immunoSEQ multiplex PCR; TCRdb has only the in-frame clones, and not every one. V and J calls plus clone size are reproduced from that table; the DNA served to infer D and trimming. The sample lists roughly 160,000 clones; roughly 80% were seen once. V lost 4 bases and J lost 8; bases outside the gene matches: 6. Germline V gives CDR1 SGHRS, CDR2 YFSETQ. The CDR3 is 14 amino acids. In this sample, this clone turned up once. No antigen is known for it. Overall study findings and caveats: Later analysis showed most CMV-associated TCR beta chains appearing HLA-restricted. It was likely that a cluster of highly shared sequence variants was a sequencing artifact.

This TCR was recovered from a man over 45 in good health and CMV-seropositive. The chain combines TRBV5-1 with TRBJ1-4; 9 bases map to TRBD1. Sequencing was done on a sample of PBMCs. CDR3 protein: CASSVDRGREKLFF. Here the CDR3 DNA reads TGCGCCAGCAGCGTGGACAGGGGCCGCGAAAAACTGTTTTTT.